This paragraph reports one T cell receptor beta chain. As originally analysed: Reference gene primer amplification gave nucleated cell count estimates. Assay used: immunoSEQ multiplex PCR; TCRdb lists only in-frame clones, some missing. Clone size and the V and J calls come from that table; the DNA yielded D and trimming. The sample gives roughly 93,000 clones, 81% of which show up once; approximately 11% is in the top ten. The germline CDR1 and CDR2 sequences are SGHVS and FQNEAQ. The V segment lost 5 bases and the J segment 6 bases; nucleotides outside the gene matches: 8. The CDR3 is made up of 16 amino acids. The data were obtained in a study of blood T cell repertoires in COVID-19. Study background: Whether acute or convalescent, the COVID-19 samples came from the United States, Italy and Spain. Sources were T cells, B-cell-depleted T cells, or PBMCs; the material itself was cDNA or gDNA.

This clonotype was sampled from an elderly woman with acute or convalescent COVID-19. The chain links TRBV7-8 to TRBJ1-6, with 9 bases identical to TRBD1. Specimen: peripheral blood. The CDR3: CASSRGQGPVNSPLHF. The DNA for the CDR3 is TGTGCCAGCAGCCGCGGACAGGGGCCAGTTAATTCACCCCTCCACTTT.